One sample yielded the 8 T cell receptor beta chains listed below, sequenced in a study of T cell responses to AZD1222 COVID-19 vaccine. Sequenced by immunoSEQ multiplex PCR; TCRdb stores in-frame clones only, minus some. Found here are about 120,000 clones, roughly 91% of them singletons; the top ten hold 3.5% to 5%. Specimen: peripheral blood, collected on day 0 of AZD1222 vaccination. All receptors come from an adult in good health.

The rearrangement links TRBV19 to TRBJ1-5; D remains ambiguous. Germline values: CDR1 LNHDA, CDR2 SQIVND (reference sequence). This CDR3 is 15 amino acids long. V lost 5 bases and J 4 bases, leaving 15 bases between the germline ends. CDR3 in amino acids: CASSGRTSLNQPQHF. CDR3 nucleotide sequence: TGTGCCAGTAGTGGACGGACGAGCCTGAATCAGCCCCAGCATTTT.

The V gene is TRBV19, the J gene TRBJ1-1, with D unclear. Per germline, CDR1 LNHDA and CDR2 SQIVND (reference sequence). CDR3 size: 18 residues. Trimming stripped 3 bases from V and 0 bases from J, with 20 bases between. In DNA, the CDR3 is TGTGCCAGTAGTATCCCCTTACAGCTCGGGCGATTGAACACTGAAGCTTTCTTT. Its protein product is CASSIPLQLGRLNTEAFF.

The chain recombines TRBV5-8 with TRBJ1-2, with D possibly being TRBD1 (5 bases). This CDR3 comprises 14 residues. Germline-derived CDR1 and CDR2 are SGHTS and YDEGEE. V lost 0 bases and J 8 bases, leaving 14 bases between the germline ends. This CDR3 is CASSLGGREEGYTF. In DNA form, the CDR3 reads TGTGCCAGCAGCTTGGGTGGCAGGGAGGAGGGCTACACCTTC. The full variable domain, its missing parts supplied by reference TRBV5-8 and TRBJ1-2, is EAGVTQSPTHLIKTRGQQATLRCSPISGHTSVYWYQQALGLGLQFLLWYDEGEERNRGNFPPRFSGRQFPNYSSELNVNALELEDSALYLCASSLGGREEGYTFGSGTRLTVV.

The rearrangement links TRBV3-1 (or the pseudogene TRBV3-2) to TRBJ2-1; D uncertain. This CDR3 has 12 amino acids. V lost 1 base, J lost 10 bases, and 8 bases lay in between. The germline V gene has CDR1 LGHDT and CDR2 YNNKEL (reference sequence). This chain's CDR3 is CASSQVFGEQFF. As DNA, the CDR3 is TGTGCCAGCAGCCAAGTATTCGGGGAGCAGTTCTTC.

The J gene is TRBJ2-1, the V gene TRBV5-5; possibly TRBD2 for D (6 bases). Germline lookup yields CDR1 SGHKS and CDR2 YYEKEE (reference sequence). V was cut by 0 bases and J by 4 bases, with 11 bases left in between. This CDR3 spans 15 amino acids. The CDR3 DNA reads TGTGCCAGCAGCTTGGACGGGGAGGCGTACAATGAGCAGTTCTTC. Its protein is CASSLDGEAYNEQFF.

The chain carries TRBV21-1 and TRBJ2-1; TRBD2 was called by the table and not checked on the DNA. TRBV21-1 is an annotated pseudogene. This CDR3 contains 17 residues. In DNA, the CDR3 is TGTGCCAGCAGCAAAGTCAGAGGGGCTAGCGGTTACAATGAGCAGTTCTTC. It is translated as CASSKVRGASGYNEQFF.

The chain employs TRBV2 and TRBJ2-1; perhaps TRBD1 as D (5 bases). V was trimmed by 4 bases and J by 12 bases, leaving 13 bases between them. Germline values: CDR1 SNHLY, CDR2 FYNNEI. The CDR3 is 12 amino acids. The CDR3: CASSADTPTQFF. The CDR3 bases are TGTGCCAGCAGTGCGGACACCCCAACGCAGTTCTTC.

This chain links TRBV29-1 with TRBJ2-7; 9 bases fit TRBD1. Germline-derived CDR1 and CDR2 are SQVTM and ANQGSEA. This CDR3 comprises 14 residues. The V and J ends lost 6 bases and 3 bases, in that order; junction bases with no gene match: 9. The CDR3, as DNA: TGCAGCGTAACACAGGGGGCTAGGGGCTACGAGCAGTACTTC. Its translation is CSVTQGARGYEQYF.